Listed below are T cell receptor beta chains from one sample, sequenced in a study of cytomegalovirus exposure and HLA in healthy donors. Sequencing used immunoSEQ multiplex PCR; TCRdb keeps in-frame clones, though not all of them. The sample lists 90,000 to 120,000 clones; 82% were seen once. Sequences were obtained from PBMCs. The receptors come from a man aged 25 to 45 in good health and CMV-seropositive. Both conserved end residues are part of each CDR3. A D gene is named only where the DNA matches it firmly. The size of a clone is reported for some rows only, either as once, few or many, or as a class for expanded clones.

v_call	j_call	d_call	clone_size	cdr3_aa	cdr3_nt
TRBV15	TRBJ1-3	.	.	CATSRVIHSTGVSGNTIYF	TGTGCCACCAGCAGAGTGATTCACTCGACAGGTGTCTCTGGAAACACCATATATTTT
TRBV7-8	TRBJ1-1	TRBD1	.	CASSLSGTGYTEAFF	TGTGCCAGCAGCCTTTCTGGGACAGGGTACACTGAAGCTTTCTTT
TRBV18	TRBJ2-5	.	once	CASSPGLLQETQYF	TGTGCCAGCTCACCAGGGCTACTCCAAGAGACCCAGTACTTC
TRBV12-5	TRBJ1-4	TRBD1	.	CASGLVVGQGHEKLFF	TGTGCTAGTGGTTTGGTAGTGGGACAGGGACATGAAAAACTGTTTTTT
TRBV5-4	TRBJ2-4	.	.	CASSVRGENIQYF	TGTGCCAGCAGCGTCAGGGGGGAAAACATTCAGTACTTC
TRBV18	TRBJ1-2	.	.	CASSQSDLTSHGYTF	TGTGCCAGCTCCCAGTCTGACTTAACTTCCCATGGCTACACCTTC
TRBV6-5	TRBJ2-3	TRBD1	.	CASSTGTGGDDTQYF	TGTGCCAGCAGTACCGGGACAGGGGGCGACGATACGCAGTATTTT
TRBV9	TRBJ2-5	.	once	CASSVAAGAQETQYF	TGTGCCAGCAGCGTAGCCGCGGGGGCACAAGAGACCCAGTACTTC
TRBV19	TRBJ2-6	.	once	CASSIDVNSGANVLTF	TGTGCCAGTAGTATAGACGTAAACTCTGGGGCCAACGTCCTGACTTTC
TRBV5-8	TRBJ2-5	TRBD2	.	CASSSGVAGKTQYF	TGTGCCAGCAGCTCCGGGGTAGCGGGAAAGACCCAGTACTTC
TRBV6-5	TRBJ1-1	TRBD1	.	CAGKTGQGPEAFF	TGTGCCGGCAAAACAGGACAGGGCCCTGAAGCTTTCTTT
TRBV18	TRBJ2-5	TRBD1	.	CASSLRQGSQETQYF	TGTGCCAGCTCACTTCGACAGGGGTCACAAGAGACCCAGTACTTC
TRBV5-8	TRBJ2-7	.	.	CASSSEEGLPYEQYF	TGTGCCAGCAGCTCCGAAGAGGGACTGCCCTACGAGCAGTACTTC
TRBV27	TRBJ2-7	TRBD2	few	CASSLWGGGAYEQYF	TGTGCCAGCAGTTTATGGGGCGGGGGGGCCTACGAGCAGTACTTC
TRBV29-1	TRBJ2-3	.	.	CSVERGSATDTQYF	TGCAGCGTTGAACGGGGGTCCGCCACAGATACGCAGTATTTT
TRBV7-8	TRBJ2-5	TRBD2	.	CASSSGLAGGYQETQYF	TGTGCCAGCAGCTCGGGACTAGCGGGGGGGTACCAAGAGACCCAGTACTTC
TRBV4-1	TRBJ1-1	TRBD1	.	CASSQEIGQGMNTEAFF	TGCGCCAGCAGCCAAGAAATAGGACAGGGGATGAACACTGAAGCTTTCTTT
TRBV6-5	TRBJ2-1	.	.	CASSPRQTSYNEQFF	TGTGCCAGCAGCCCAAGACAGACCTCTTACAATGAGCAGTTCTTC
TRBV14	TRBJ1-1	.	.	CASSLGQRAFF	TGTGCCAGCAGCTTGGGACAACGGGCTTTCTTT
TRBV7-8	TRBJ1-2	.	.	CASSSQGITNYGYTF	TGTGCCAGCAGCTCTCAGGGAATAACAAACTATGGCTACACCTTC
TRBV5-4	TRBJ2-7	TRBD1	few	CASSLWTGSNEQYF	TGTGCCAGCAGCCTCTGGACAGGGTCGAACGAGCAGTACTTC
TRBV4-1	TRBJ1-4	.	.	CASSRRGGGGPNEKLFF	TGCGCCAGCAGCCGAAGGGGGGGCGGGGGGCCTAATGAAAAACTGTTTTTT
TRBV12-5	TRBJ2-7	TRBD2	.	CASGLRTSGVDSYEQYF	TGTGCTAGTGGTTTGCGGACTAGCGGGGTGGACTCCTACGAGCAGTACTTC
TRBV2	TRBJ1-4	TRBD1	few	CASSVTGGSKLFF	TGTGCCAGCAGCGTCACAGGGGGATCAAAACTGTTTTTT
TRBV4-1	TRBJ2-7	.	.	CASSQPLRGADHEQYF	TGCGCCAGCAGCCAACCTCTCCGGGGGGCAGACCACGAGCAGTACTTC
TRBV5-4	TRBJ1-1	.	.	CASSLVLRLTVAEAFF	TGTGCCAGCAGCTTGGTTTTGAGGCTTACGGTGGCTGAAGCTTTCTTT
TRBV6-1	TRBJ1-1	TRBD1	.	CASRETGYTEAFF	TGTGCCAGCAGGGAGACAGGGTACACTGAAGCTTTCTTT
TRBV7-9	TRBJ1-1	.	.	CASSPSTGNTEAFF	TGTGCCAGCAGCCCCAGTACAGGGAACACTGAAGCTTTCTTT
TRBV7-8	TRBJ1-2	.	.	CASSLVSYGYTF	TGTGCCAGCAGCTTAGTCAGCTATGGCTACACCTTC
TRBV5-1	TRBJ2-2	.	.	CASRVLPGTANGELFF	TGCGCCAGCAGGGTCCTTCCCGGGACTGCAAACGGGGAGCTGTTTTTT
TRBV6-1	TRBJ2-1	.	.	CASSGVNGGVNEQFF	TGTGCCAGCAGTGGTGTCAACGGGGGTGTGAATGAGCAGTTCTTC
TRBV7-2	TRBJ2-1	.	.	CASNGRERSYNEQFF	TGTGCCAGCAACGGACGGGAGCGCTCCTACAATGAGCAGTTCTTC
TRBV5-1	TRBJ2-3	TRBD2	once	CASRSSGGPSTDTQYF	TGCGCCAGCAGGTCTAGCGGGGGGCCTAGCACAGATACGCAGTATTTT
TRBV29-1	TRBJ2-7	TRBD1	.	CSVQHRDRGHEQYF	TGCAGCGTCCAACACCGGGACAGGGGACACGAGCAGTACTTC
TRBV9	TRBJ2-7	.	.	CASSGQGYEQYF	TGTGCCAGCAGCGGTCAGGGCTACGAGCAGTACTTC
TRBV9	TRBJ1-6	TRBD1	.	CASSATDRGGSPLHF	TGTGCCAGCAGCGCGACAGACAGGGGAGGATCACCCCTCCACTTT
TRBV6-5	TRBJ1-5	.	.	CASTEGRNGEPQHF	TGTGCCAGCACCGAGGGTCGCAACGGCGAGCCCCAGCATTTT
TRBV7-8	TRBJ1-2	TRBD1	.	CASSLFEGTGNGYTF	TGTGCCAGCAGCTTATTCGAAGGGACAGGGAACGGCTACACCTTC
TRBV6-1	TRBJ1-2	.	.	CASSEPTHRGYGYTF	TGTGCCAGCAGTGAACCTACCCACCGCGGCTATGGCTACACCTTC
TRBV29-1	TRBJ2-6	TRBD2	.	CSVVPSGGPSGANVLTF	TGCAGCGTTGTACCCAGCGGGGGCCCCTCTGGGGCCAACGTCCTGACTTTC
TRBV6-1	TRBJ1-6	.	.	CASRFRINSPLHF	TGTGCCAGCAGATTCAGGATTAATTCACCCCTCCACTTT
TRBV5-5	TRBJ2-7	.	.	CASSLATEQYF	TGTGCCAGCAGCTTGGCCACAGAGCAGTACTTC
TRBV19	TRBJ1-4	TRBD1	.	CASSQGQGGFEKLFF	TGTGCCAGTAGTCAGGGACAGGGAGGTTTCGAAAAACTGTTTTTT
TRBV9	TRBJ2-7	.	few	CASSVAGQTYEQYF	TGTGCCAGCAGCGTAGCTGGCCAGACCTACGAGCAGTACTTC
TRBV6-5	TRBJ1-2	.	.	CASSFFGSGGYTF	TGTGCCAGCAGTTTCTTCGGGTCGGGTGGCTACACCTTC
TRBV5-6	TRBJ2-7	.	.	CASSFLDTGVKQYF	TGTGCCAGCAGCTTCCTAGATACTGGAGTAAAGCAGTACTTC
TRBV5-4	TRBJ1-2	TRBD1	.	CASSLDGTGGSRGYTF	TGTGCCAGCAGCTTGGATGGGACAGGGGGGTCGAGAGGCTACACCTTC
TRBV19	TRBJ1-5	TRBD1	.	CASSPTGGIGNQPQHF	TGTGCCAGTAGTCCGACAGGGGGAATTGGCAATCAGCCCCAGCATTTT
TRBV29-1	TRBJ2-1	.	.	CSGMGSHNEQFF	TGCAGCGGGATGGGCAGCCACAATGAGCAGTTCTTC
TRBV19	TRBJ1-3	.	once	CASADTSGNTIYF	TGTGCCAGTGCCGACACCTCTGGAAACACCATATATTTT
TRBV6-4	TRBJ2-1	.	.	CASSDSSGAHNEQFF	TGTGCCAGCAGTGACTCGTCAGGGGCGCACAATGAGCAGTTCTTC
TRBV4-1	TRBJ1-4	.	.	CASSRFGGGEKLFF	TGCGCCAGCAGTCGTTTTGGGGGGGGTGAAAAACTGTTTTTT
TRBV4-1	TRBJ1-6	TRBD1	.	CASSLRTGGNSPLHF	TGCGCCAGCAGCCTCCGGACAGGGGGCAATTCACCCCTCCACTTT
TRBV9	TRBJ2-2	.	few	CASSVAWGPAGQGTGELFF	TGTGCCAGCAGCGTAGCTTGGGGCCCAGCGGGGCAGGGGACCGGGGAGCTGTTTTTT